This T cell receptor beta chain was observed in a study of blood T cells in healthy people across ages. Study results and caveats: Among T cells, TCR beta diversity per million cells dropped roughly linearly as age rose. Whereas aged donors had fewer naive CD4+ cells, long-lived donors had more of them and higher diversity.

A second roughly 7 to 11 cycle PCR used barcoded and J-beta primers. The study obtained at least 3 million CDR3-containing paired-end reads from every sample. TCRdb reprocessed the 5' RACE reads via MiXCR and lists one record per CDR3 protein. The sample lists 790,000 or so distinct CDR3 sequences, roughly three fifths occurring once. This CDR3 has 23 amino acids. CDR1 is SGHAT, CDR2 FQDESV, per germline (reference sequence). The germline V and J ends were trimmed by 5 bases and 0 bases, with 37 bases remaining between them. Each sample yielded at least 5.5 micrograms of PBMC total RNA. Comments on this clonotype: Its specificity is unknown.

This sequence was found in a man aged 35-49 years in good health. The chain couples TRBV11-1 to TRBJ1-2; a weak D match, TRBD1 (6 bases). Sequenced: blood. Here the CDR3 DNA reads TGTGCCAGCAGCAAACTGAAACGAACCGGCGGTTCCGGGACAAGGAGTACTAACTATGGCTACACCTTC. As protein: CASSKLKRTGGSGTRSTNYGYTF.